This T cell receptor (beta chain) originates from a study of T-cell memory formation after mild COVID-19. Findings of the study overall: Unconfirmed was the SARS-CoV-2 specificity of second-wave clones that peaked on day 37.

The CDR3 sequence is 17 residues long. Germline V lookup: CDR1 LGHNA, CDR2 YNFKEQ. Trimming cost V 0 bases and J 6 bases; bases outside gene matches: 4. With regard to this clonotype: As yet, its antigen is unknown.

TCRdb reprocessed the 5' RACE reads via MiXCR and lists one record per CDR3 protein. The sample has some 190,000 distinct CDR3 sequences; 16% are singletons. The sequence was obtained from an adult woman who had mild COVID-19 (a few samples of this study predate the infection). Cell type and time point are not known. The J gene is TRBJ2-3, the V gene TRBV4-2; 15 bases are shared with TRBD2. Sequenced: PBMCs or a T cell subset sorted from them (not recorded which). The CDR3 sequence: CASSQEGLAGGWDTQYF. In nucleotides, the CDR3 is TGTGCCAGCAGCCAAGAGGGACTAGCGGGGGGCTGGGATACGCAGTATTTT.